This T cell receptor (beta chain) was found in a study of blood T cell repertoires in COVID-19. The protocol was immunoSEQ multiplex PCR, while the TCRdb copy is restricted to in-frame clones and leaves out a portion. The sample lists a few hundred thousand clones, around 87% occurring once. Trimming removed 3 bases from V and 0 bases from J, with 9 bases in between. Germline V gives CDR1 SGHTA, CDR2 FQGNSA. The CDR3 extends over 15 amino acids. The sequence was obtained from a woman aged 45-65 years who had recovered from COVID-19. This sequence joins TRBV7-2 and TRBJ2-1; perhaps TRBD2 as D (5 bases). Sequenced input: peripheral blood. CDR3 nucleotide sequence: TGTGCCAGCAGCTTTTACCGGGACTCCTACAATGAGCAGTTCTTC. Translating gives CASSFYRDSYNEQFF.